Listed below are T cell receptor beta chains from one sample, sequenced in a study of early T cells in non-severe SARS-CoV-2 infection. TCRdb called the 5' RACE reads again in MiXCR, with one record for every CDR3 protein. Of approximately 81,000 distinct CDR3 sequences listed, around 13% are singletons. Sequenced sample: whole blood. Every receptor here comes from an adult who was a healthcare worker with PCR-confirmed SARS-CoV-2 infection or an uninfected control (not recorded which). Each CDR3 is given with its conserved first and last residue. Fields, in order: D gene, V gene, clone size, J gene, CDR3 DNA, CDR3 protein. A D gene is named only where the DNA matches it firmly. Size is omitted from some rows. Given values are once, few, many or a class for expanded clones.

d_gene: .
v_gene: TRBV6-1
abundance: .
j_gene: TRBJ1-1
CDR3nt: TGTGCCAGCAAGGCACAGATGAACACTGAAGCTTTCTTT
CDR3aa: CASKAQMNTEAFF

d_gene: .
v_gene: TRBV29-1
abundance: .
j_gene: TRBJ2-6
CDR3nt: TGCAGCGTTATTCAGGCACCCACCTCTGGGGCCAACGTCCTGACTTTC
CDR3aa: CSVIQAPTSGANVLTF

d_gene: .
v_gene: TRBV11-2
abundance: many
j_gene: TRBJ1-3
CDR3nt: TGTGCCAGCAGCTCAACAGGCTGGTCTGGAAACACCATATATTTT
CDR3aa: CASSSTGWSGNTIYF

d_gene: TRBD2
v_gene: TRBV19
abundance: .
j_gene: TRBJ2-1
CDR3nt: TGTGCCAGTAGTATAGATACTAGCGGGTTCGTAAATGAGCAGTTCTTC
CDR3aa: CASSIDTSGFVNEQFF

d_gene: TRBD1
v_gene: TRBV7-2
abundance: few
j_gene: TRBJ2-7
CDR3nt: TGTGCCAGCAGCCTGGAACAGGGACAGCCCTACGAGCAGTACTTC
CDR3aa: CASSLEQGQPYEQYF

d_gene: .
v_gene: TRBV3-1
abundance: few
j_gene: TRBJ2-1
CDR3nt: TGTGCCAGCAGCGGGGCCAGATCCTACAATGAGCAGTTCTTC
CDR3aa: CASSGARSYNEQFF

d_gene: TRBD1
v_gene: TRBV27
abundance: .
j_gene: TRBJ1-1
CDR3nt: TGTGCCAGCAGCCAGGGGGCGCCGGACACTGAAGCTTTCTTT
CDR3aa: CASSQGAPDTEAFF

d_gene: TRBD1
v_gene: TRBV29-1
abundance: few
j_gene: TRBJ1-1
CDR3nt: TGCAGCGTAGGACAGGGATACACTGAAGCTTTCTTT
CDR3aa: CSVGQGYTEAFF

d_gene: TRBD1
v_gene: TRBV29-1
abundance: many
j_gene: TRBJ1-4
CDR3nt: TGCAGCGTACTTTCAGGGGGCGATGAAAAACTGTTTTTT
CDR3aa: CSVLSGGDEKLFF

d_gene: TRBD2
v_gene: TRBV7-2
abundance: few
j_gene: TRBJ2-2
CDR3nt: TGTGCCAGCAGTCCGAGTCTAGCGGGGAGGGGGAATTCCGGGGAGCTGTTTTTT
CDR3aa: CASSPSLAGRGNSGELFF

d_gene: TRBD2
v_gene: TRBV7-8
abundance: many
j_gene: TRBJ2-3
CDR3nt: TGTGCCAGCAGCGCAGGGCTAGCGGGGGTCACAGATACGCAGTATTTT
CDR3aa: CASSAGLAGVTDTQYF

d_gene: .
v_gene: TRBV6-2/TRBV6-3
abundance: .
j_gene: TRBJ2-7
CDR3nt: TGTGCCAGCAGACCAACCTCCCAGTACGAGCAGTACTTC
CDR3aa: CASRPTSQYEQYF

d_gene: TRBD1
v_gene: TRBV20-1
abundance: few
j_gene: TRBJ2-7
CDR3nt: TGCAGTGCTGGACAGGGTACCTACGAGCAGTACTTC
CDR3aa: CSAGQGTYEQYF

d_gene: .
v_gene: TRBV7-9
abundance: few
j_gene: TRBJ2-1
CDR3nt: TGTGCCAGCAGCTCCATGTCGGGAAGGGATGAGCAGTTCTTC
CDR3aa: CASSSMSGRDEQFF

d_gene: .
v_gene: TRBV20-1
abundance: .
j_gene: TRBJ1-5
CDR3nt: TGCAGTGCCCATGGCGGCCCGGGGCCCCAGCATTTT
CDR3aa: CSAHGGPGPQHF

d_gene: .
v_gene: TRBV6-5
abundance: many
j_gene: TRBJ2-1
CDR3nt: TGTGCCAGCAGACTCCAGGAGGCCTCTTACAATGAGCAGTTCTTC
CDR3aa: CASRLQEASYNEQFF

d_gene: .
v_gene: TRBV28
abundance: few
j_gene: TRBJ2-1
CDR3nt: TGTGCCAGCAGATGGAAGGAGTATGGGCAGTTCTTC
CDR3aa: CASRWKEYGQFF

d_gene: .
v_gene: TRBV10-1
abundance: .
j_gene: TRBJ2-2
CDR3nt: TGCGCCAGCAGTGAGTCACCGAGGGGGGAGCTGTTTTTT
CDR3aa: CASSESPRGELFF

d_gene: .
v_gene: TRBV7-2
abundance: few
j_gene: TRBJ2-1
CDR3nt: TGTGCCAGCCAAAAGCGGGCCAGCTCCTACAATGAGCAGTTCTTC
CDR3aa: CASQKRASSYNEQFF

d_gene: .
v_gene: TRBV5-1
abundance: many
j_gene: TRBJ2-3
CDR3nt: TGCGCCAGCAGCTTGTCTAGTCTTAGCACAGATACGCAGTATTTT
CDR3aa: CASSLSSLSTDTQYF

d_gene: .
v_gene: TRBV7-9
abundance: .
j_gene: TRBJ2-2
CDR3nt: TGTGCCAGCAGCCCCACCGGGGAGCTGTTTTTT
CDR3aa: CASSPTGELFF

d_gene: .
v_gene: TRBV10-3
abundance: .
j_gene: TRBJ2-7
CDR3nt: TGTGCCATCAGTGAGGGGATTTCCTACGAGCAGTACTTC
CDR3aa: CAISEGISYEQYF

d_gene: .
v_gene: TRBV7-9
abundance: once
j_gene: TRBJ1-1
CDR3nt: TGTGCCAGCAGCTTGAGGGGAGCTGAAGCTTTCTTT
CDR3aa: CASSLRGAEAFF

d_gene: .
v_gene: TRBV28
abundance: few
j_gene: TRBJ2-3
CDR3nt: TGTGCCAGCAGAGCAGGTCCGGATACGCAGTATTTT
CDR3aa: CASRAGPDTQYF

d_gene: TRBD1
v_gene: TRBV7-8
abundance: .
j_gene: TRBJ1-2
CDR3nt: TGTGCCAGCAGCTTGGGACAGGCCCCAACACCGGACTATGGCTACACCTTC
CDR3aa: CASSLGQAPTPDYGYTF

d_gene: .
v_gene: TRBV6-5
abundance: few
j_gene: TRBJ1-1
CDR3nt: TGTGCCAGCAGTTACCAGGGGAACACTGAAGCTTTCTTT
CDR3aa: CASSYQGNTEAFF

d_gene: .
v_gene: TRBV29-1
abundance: .
j_gene: TRBJ2-1
CDR3nt: TGCAGCGTTGATCCCGGGGTGAATGAGCAGTTCTTC
CDR3aa: CSVDPGVNEQFF

d_gene: TRBD1
v_gene: TRBV10-3
abundance: .
j_gene: TRBJ1-1
CDR3nt: TGTGCCATCAGTGCAGACAGGGGGACTGAAGCTTTCTTT
CDR3aa: CAISADRGTEAFF

d_gene: .
v_gene: TRBV28
abundance: few
j_gene: TRBJ2-7
CDR3nt: TGTGCCAGCAGTTTAAGGGCGTACGAGCAGTACTTC
CDR3aa: CASSLRAYEQYF

d_gene: TRBD2
v_gene: TRBV6-6
abundance: many
j_gene: TRBJ2-1
CDR3nt: TGTGCCAGCAGTACTCTCCCAGGGACTAGCGGGGGCAATGAGCAGTTCTTC
CDR3aa: CASSTLPGTSGGNEQFF

d_gene: TRBD1
v_gene: TRBV30
abundance: .
j_gene: TRBJ2-7
CDR3nt: TGTGCCTGGAACCCACAGGGGCCGTACGAGCAGTACTTC
CDR3aa: CAWNPQGPYEQYF

d_gene: .
v_gene: TRBV27
abundance: few
j_gene: TRBJ2-7
CDR3nt: TGTGCCAGTAAGGGCCAGGCCCCCGAGCAGTACTTC
CDR3aa: CASKGQAPEQYF

d_gene: .
v_gene: TRBV28
abundance: few
j_gene: TRBJ1-2
CDR3nt: TGTGCCAGCAGCATTTCAACCGGGACTGATTATGGCTACACCTTC
CDR3aa: CASSISTGTDYGYTF

d_gene: TRBD2
v_gene: TRBV9
abundance: .
j_gene: TRBJ2-3
CDR3nt: TGTGCCAGCAGCGTAGGGGTAGCGGGAGCAGATACGCAGTATTTT
CDR3aa: CASSVGVAGADTQYF

d_gene: TRBD1
v_gene: TRBV6-6
abundance: many
j_gene: TRBJ2-7
CDR3nt: TGTGCCACGACGACAACCGGGACAGGGGGCATCGACGAGCAGTACTTC
CDR3aa: CATTTTGTGGIDEQYF

d_gene: .
v_gene: TRBV6-6
abundance: .
j_gene: TRBJ2-2
CDR3nt: TGTGCCAGCAGAACAGGGAACACCGGGGAGCTGTTTTTT
CDR3aa: CASRTGNTGELFF

d_gene: TRBD1
v_gene: TRBV7-2
abundance: .
j_gene: TRBJ1-2
CDR3nt: TGTGCCAGCAGCTTAGTTCAGGGGGCGCTTAGTGGTGGCTACACCTTC
CDR3aa: CASSLVQGALSGGYTF

d_gene: .
v_gene: TRBV6-5
abundance: .
j_gene: TRBJ2-1
CDR3nt: TGTGCCAGCAGTTACTTAGGGCCCTACAATGAGCAGTTCTTC
CDR3aa: CASSYLGPYNEQFF

d_gene: .
v_gene: TRBV7-2
abundance: many
j_gene: TRBJ2-6
CDR3nt: TGTGCCAGCAGCCGCGCAGGGGCTGGGGCCAACGTCCTGACTTTC
CDR3aa: CASSRAGAGANVLTF

d_gene: .
v_gene: TRBV7-9
abundance: .
j_gene: TRBJ2-2
CDR3nt: TGTGCCAGCAGCACCCGGACAGTTAACACCGGGGAGCTGTTTTTT
CDR3aa: CASSTRTVNTGELFF